This T cell receptor (beta chain) is drawn from a study of neurological immune-mediated disorders. Study-level points and caveats: Healthy controls had more TCR clonal expansion than multiple sclerosis, which showed the least, whereas HTLV-1-associated myelopathy showed the most.

Sequencing runs each generated in excess of 160 million TCR-beta sequences derived from 15-18 subjects. TCRdb fed the 5' RACE reads into MiXCR, producing one record per CDR3 protein. The sample shows more than 13,000 distinct CDR3 sequences, under 8% of them seen only once. The germline CDR1 and CDR2 sequences are SGHTA and FQGNSA. This CDR3 is built from 18 residues. V dropped 6 bases and J dropped 2; count of bases not matched to a gene: 17. This clonotype was detected many times. The antigen remains undetermined. Sorted libraries were derived from roughly 1 million CD4+ or CD8+ T cells. This sequence was found in a middle-aged woman in good health. V gene TRBV7-2 combines with J gene TRBJ2-7, with TRBD1 identical over 9 bases. Sequenced material: CD8+ T cells from blood. The CDR3 spells CASSLGQGLRGYTYEQYF. The CDR3 DNA reads as TGTGCCAGCAGTTTGGGACAGGGATTACGGGGGTACACCTACGAGCAGTACTTC.